The 26 T cell receptor beta chains in this list originate from one sample, sequenced in a study of blood T cell repertoires in COVID-19. Measured with immunoSEQ multiplex PCR; TCRdb has only the in-frame clones, and not every one. The sample includes hundreds of thousands of clones, roughly 89% of them seen just once. The specimen was peripheral blood. The receptors here all came from a man between 18 and 29 years old with COVID-19, enrolled during active disease.

V gene TRBV19 combines with J gene TRBJ1-4; 9 nucleotides line up with TRBD1. The length of the CDR3 is 14 residues. Germline V gene sequence: CDR1 LNHDA, CDR2 SQIVND (reference sequence). J was trimmed by 7 bases and V by 6 bases; bases with no gene match: 6. The CDR3: CASRGTGRGEKLFF. In DNA, the CDR3 is TGTGCCAGTAGGGGGACAGGGCGCGGTGAAAAACTGTTTTTT.

V and J are TRBV25-1 and TRBJ2-1; the match to TRBD1 covers 9 bases. There are 13 residues in the CDR3. V lost 4 bases to trimming and J lost 14 bases; unmatched junction nucleotides: 9. Germline assignment: CDR1 MGHDK and CDR2 SYGVNS. The CDR3 sequence: CASSAPGTGREFF. CDR3 coding DNA: TGTGCCAGCAGTGCGCCCGGGACAGGGAGGGAGTTCTTC.

CDR3 bases: TGTGCCAGCAGCTCCCTGGGGGGAGTAGGAGATACGCAGTATTTT. Translated: CASSSLGGVGDTQYF. The chain recombines TRBV5-6 with TRBJ2-3, with a tentative D call TRBD2 (6 bases). Trimming took off 3 bases at V and 5 bases at J, with 16 bases between the two ends. The CDR3 contains 15 residues. CDR1 SGHDT and CDR2 YYEEEE come from the germline V gene.

The rearrangement joins TRBV11-2 to TRBJ2-5, with TRBD1 matching over 9 bases. The ends lost 8 bases at V and 5 bases at J; junction bases unmatched: 6. Germline V gene lookup returns CDR1 SGHAT and CDR2 FQNNGV. This CDR3 spans 13 amino acids. In DNA, the CDR3 is TGTGCCAGCGGCCACAGGGGGCGGGAGACCCAGTACTTC. Translating gives CASGHRGRETQYF. The full variable domain, with the rest looked up from reference TRBV11-2 and TRBJ2-5, is EAGVAQSPRYKIIEKRQSVAFWCNPISGHATLYWYQQILGQGPKLLIQFQNNGVVDDSQLPKDRFSAERLKGVDSTLKIQPAKLEDSAVYLCASGHRGRETQYFGPGTRLLVL.

This clone was observed a single time. The chain has TRBV7-8 and TRBJ1-5; no clear D gene. Trimming cost V 6 bases and J 0 bases, with 6 bases left between them. Germline V CDR1 and CDR2: SGHVS, FQNEAQ. The CDR3 has 13 residues. CDR3 bases: TGTGCCAGCAGTCTTTTTAGCAATCAGCCCCAGCATTTT. The encoded protein is CASSLFSNQPQHF.

The rearrangement uses TRBV11-3 and TRBJ2-5; 7 nucleotides line up with TRBD2. After removal of 1 base from V and 5 bases from J, the junction contained 1 base not matched to a gene. This CDR3 comprises 13 residues. Germline loops: CDR1 SGHNT, CDR2 YENEEA. The CDR3 reads CASSLVGGETQYF. The CDR3 DNA reads as TGTGCCAGCAGCTTAGTGGGAGGGGAGACCCAGTACTTC.

This clone was found once. This chain connects TRBV7-2 to TRBJ2-1; perhaps TRBD2 as D (5 bases). Trimming cost V 5 bases and J 4 bases, with 15 bases left between them. CDR1 and CDR2 from the germline V gene are SGHTA and FQGNSA. There are 15 residues in the CDR3. CDR3 sequence: CASSLGLLVYNEQFF. The CDR3 DNA reads as TGTGCCAGCAGCCTAGGACTCCTCGTATACAATGAGCAGTTCTTC.

This CDR3 is CASSRSAGSGSLSSYEQYF. DNA of the CDR3: TGTGCCAGCAGCCGCTCTGCCGGTAGCGGGAGTCTTAGCTCCTACGAGCAGTACTTC. This chain links TRBV4-2 with TRBJ2-7; TRBD2 matches at 9 bases. The CDR3 length is 19 residues. J was trimmed by 0 bases and V by 4 bases; bases with no gene match: 16. Per germline, CDR1 LGHNA and CDR2 YNFKEQ.

V gene TRBV5-8 combines with J gene TRBJ2-1; no clear D. The germline V and J ends were trimmed by 2 bases and 5 bases, with 14 bases remaining between them. The CDR3 is 15 amino acids. Germline V gene data show CDR1 as SGHTS and CDR2 as YDEGEE. CDR3 coding DNA: TGTGCCAGCAGCTTCACTGGTTCGTTGCACAATGAGCAGTTCTTC. It is translated as CASSFTGSLHNEQFF.

J is TRBJ2-7 and V is TRBV6-5; weak D call: TRBD2 (6 bases). Germline V gene lookup returns CDR1 MNHEY and CDR2 SVGAGI. Trimming took 7 bases from V and 6 from J, leaving 19 bases between them. CDR3 length equals 14 residues. CDR3 DNA sequence: TGTGCCAGCACCCCGGCCAGGGCCGGGGGCGAGCAGTACTTC. Protein: CASTPARAGGEQYF.

The chain is built from TRBV20-1 and TRBJ2-1; no definite D call. V was trimmed by 3 bases and J by 5 bases, leaving 8 bases between them. The CDR3 is made up of 12 amino acids. The germline CDR1 and CDR2 sequences are DFQATT and SNEGSKA (reference sequence). The CDR3 region is CSASLANNEQFF. CDR3 DNA sequence: TGCAGTGCTAGTTTGGCCAACAATGAGCAGTTCTTC.

CDR3 amino acids: CASSQFLTDQETQYF. CDR3 bases: TGCGCCAGCAGCCAATTTCTCACAGACCAAGAGACCCAGTACTTC. This rearrangement joins TRBV4-1 to TRBJ2-5, with D uncertain. The CDR3 loop spans 15 amino acids. Germline V lookup: CDR1 MGHRA, CDR2 YSYEKL. The V gene lost 2 bases and the J gene lost 0 bases, with 10 bases spanning the gap.

J is TRBJ2-3 and V is TRBV29-1; 8 nucleotides line up with TRBD2. CDR3 length: 12 amino acids. Germline trimming cut 8 bases from V and 6 bases from J; bases unmatched to any gene: 7. The germline V gene has CDR1 SQVTM and CDR2 ANQGSEA. CDR3 protein: CSILAGFDTQYF. The DNA for the CDR3 is TGCAGCATCCTAGCGGGCTTTGATACGCAGTATTTT.

Here the CDR3 reads CASSQVRGQGGETQYF. CDR3 coding DNA: TGTGCCAGCAGCCAAGTTAGAGGTCAGGGTGGGGAGACCCAGTACTTC. The chain joins TRBV3-1 (or the pseudogene TRBV3-2) to TRBJ2-5; D might be TRBD1 (5 bases). V was clipped by 1 base and J by 5 bases, with 17 bases between them. This CDR3 region has 16 residues. CDR1 is LGHDT, CDR2 YNNKEL, per germline (reference sequence).

The rearrangement joins TRBV6-1 to TRBJ2-5; D is uncertain. V was cut by 2 bases and J by 5 bases, with 12 bases left in between. The germline gives CDR1 MNHNS, CDR2 SASEGT. The CDR3 has 14 amino acids. CDR3 nucleotides: TGTGCCAGCAGTGAATCTCCTCTACCGGAGACCCAGTACTTC. Translating gives CASSESPLPETQYF.

The chain links TRBV11-2 to TRBJ1-4, with a weak D call TRBD1 (5 bases). The V gene's germline CDR1 is SGHAT and CDR2 FQNNGV. There are 14 residues in the CDR3. Trimming removed 5 bases at V and 8 bases at J, with 15 bases between. CDR3 residues: CASSPRGVGEKLFF. CDR3 sequence (DNA): TGTGCCAGCAGCCCTCGGGGGGTAGGGGAAAAACTGTTTTTT.

The chain links TRBV7-2 to TRBJ2-5; TRBD2 matches at 8 bases. CDR1 SGHTA and CDR2 FQGNSA come from the germline V gene. The CDR3 runs 16 residues. V was pared by 5 bases and J by 4 bases, with 12 bases of the junction left unmatched. CDR3 loop: CASSPLLSGGRETQYF. The CDR3 DNA sequence: TGTGCCAGCAGCCCCCTCCTTTCGGGGGGGCGAGAGACCCAGTACTTC.

The chain joins TRBV30 to TRBJ1-1, with no clear D. From germline, CDR1 is GTSNPN and CDR2 SVGIG (reference sequence). Trimming took off 0 bases at V and 7 bases at J, with 6 bases between the two ends. CDR3 length equals 11 residues. The CDR3 loop reads CAWSVSVEAFF. CDR3 in DNA: TGTGCCTGGAGTGTATCGGTTGAAGCTTTCTTT.

This chain uses TRBV13 with TRBJ2-3; tentative D call: TRBD2 (6 bases). Between the trimmed V and J ends, which lost 5 bases and 5 bases, there was a span of 17 bases. CDR1 PRHDT and CDR2 FYEKMQ come from the germline V gene (reference sequence). The CDR3 sequence is 15 residues long. The CDR3 here is CASSQTWRAGDTQYF. In DNA, the CDR3 is TGTGCCAGCAGCCAAACGTGGCGAGCGGGAGATACGCAGTATTTT.

The chain recombines TRBV24-1 with TRBJ2-3; D gene ambiguous. Trimming stripped 1 base from V and 2 bases from J, with 12 bases between. There are 16 residues in the CDR3. Per germline, CDR1 KGHDR and CDR2 SFDVKD. The CDR3 sequence: CATSDLRFGDTDTQYF. CDR3 coding DNA: TGTGCCACCAGTGATTTAAGGTTTGGAGACACAGATACGCAGTATTTT.

The rearrangement joins TRBV27 to TRBJ2-5, with 8 nucleotides matching TRBD2. V lost 5 bases, J lost 5 bases, and 10 bases stayed unmatched. This CDR3 region has 15 residues. Germline V gene data show CDR1 as MNHEY and CDR2 as SMNVEV (reference sequence). CDR3 bases: TGTGCCAGCAGTGCCCCCGCTTCGGGGGGGGAGACCCAGTACTTC. Translating it yields CASSAPASGGETQYF.

The rearrangement joins TRBV19 to TRBJ1-5; D might be TRBD1 (5 bases). From germline, CDR1 is LNHDA and CDR2 SQIVND (reference sequence). The CDR3 runs 16 residues. Trimming cost V 6 bases and J 0 bases, with 15 bases left between them. The CDR3 DNA sequence: TGTGCCAGTAGCGGAATAGGGCAGGGTAGCAATCAGCCCCAGCATTTT. Its protein is CASSGIGQGSNQPQHF.

The chain uses TRBV6-5 and TRBJ1-1; a possible D gene is TRBD1 (6 bases). The CDR3 spans 13 residues. The germline V gene encodes CDR1 MNHEY and CDR2 SVGAGI. Deletions cut 6 bases from V and 7 bases from J, with 15 bases between. This chain's CDR3 is CASSRQGLGEAFF. CDR3 nucleotide sequence: TGTGCCAGCAGCCGTCAGGGGCTGGGTGAAGCTTTCTTT.

The chain carries TRBV3-1 (or the pseudogene TRBV3-2) and TRBJ1-1; D remains unclear. CDR1 and CDR2 (germline): LGHDT, YNNKEL (reference sequence). Between the trimmed V and J ends, which lost 1 base and 10 bases, there was a span of 13 bases. The CDR3 has 13 amino acids. CDR3 amino acids: CASSQATRDAAFF. The CDR3 DNA follows: TGTGCCAGCAGCCAAGCTACGAGGGATGCAGCTTTCTTT.

The chain combines TRBV5-4 with TRBJ1-5, with D unclear. Germline loops: CDR1 SGHNT, CDR2 YYREEE (reference sequence). V was cut by 4 bases and J by 2 bases, with 10 bases left in between. The CDR3 spans 14 residues. CDR3 DNA sequence: TGTGCCAGCAGCCCTGGAGTGGGCAATCAGCCCCAGCATTTT. Translating gives CASSPGVGNQPQHF.

V is TRBV2 and J is TRBJ2-3, with D perhaps TRBD2 (6 bases). Per germline, CDR1 SNHLY and CDR2 FYNNEI. The CDR3 length is 12 residues. V lost 8 bases and J lost 5, with 11 bases in between. CDR3 DNA: TGTGCCAGCGGGCGGGAAGGAGATACGCAGTATTTT. Its protein product is CASGREGDTQYF.